A selection of T cell receptor beta chains follows, all from one sample in a study of T cell responses to AZD1222 COVID-19 vaccine. Produced via immunoSEQ multiplex PCR; TCRdb's table is partial and in-frame only. There are about 140,000 clones in the sample; 85% to 95% occur only once, and roughly 12% lies in the top ten. Specimen: peripheral blood, collected after recovery from COVID-19. These TCRs come from an adult who had recovered from COVID-19. CDR3s include the opening cysteine and the closing phenylalanine or tryptophan. The D gene is left open where the match is weak. Not every row has a clone size; where given, it reads once, few, many or a size class.

j_gene: TRBJ2-1
v_gene: TRBV5-1
d_gene: TRBD2
abundance: -
CDR3nt: TGCGCCAGCAGCGTGGTAGCGGGAGGAGTCAATGAGCAGTTCTTC
CDR3aa: CASSVVAGGVNEQFF

j_gene: TRBJ1-5
v_gene: TRBV28
d_gene: TRBD1
abundance: -
CDR3nt: TGTGCCTGCGAGTTGGCAGGACAGGGCAATCAGCCCCAGCATTTT
CDR3aa: CACELAGQGNQPQHF

j_gene: TRBJ2-7
v_gene: TRBV29-1
d_gene: -
abundance: -
CDR3nt: TGCAGTGCCACCGGGACAAATAACCCCTCCTACGAGCAGTACTTC
CDR3aa: CSATGTNNPSYEQYF

j_gene: TRBJ2-7
v_gene: TRBV11-2
d_gene: TRBD1
abundance: -
CDR3nt: TGTGCCAGCAGCTTTGGACAGGGATACGAGCAGTACTTC
CDR3aa: CASSFGQGYEQYF

j_gene: TRBJ1-5
v_gene: TRBV25-1
d_gene: -
abundance: -
CDR3nt: TGTGCCAGCAGTGAGGACGGCCGAGGCAATCAGCCCCAGCATTTT
CDR3aa: CASSEDGRGNQPQHF

j_gene: TRBJ2-3
v_gene: TRBV12-3/TRBV12-4
d_gene: -
abundance: -
CDR3nt: TGTGCCAGCAGTACTAGAAATACGCAGTATTTT
CDR3aa: CASSTRNTQYF

j_gene: TRBJ2-5
v_gene: TRBV30
d_gene: TRBD1
abundance: -
CDR3nt: TGTGCCTTTTGTTTAGGACAGGGCGTAGGGGAGACCCAGTACTTC
CDR3aa: CAFCLGQGVGETQYF

j_gene: TRBJ2-1
v_gene: TRBV6-5
d_gene: -
abundance: -
CDR3nt: TGTGCCAGCAGTTACCCAGGTGGGACTGGGGCTAATGAGCAGTTCTTC
CDR3aa: CASSYPGGTGANEQFF

j_gene: TRBJ2-7
v_gene: TRBV27
d_gene: -
abundance: -
CDR3nt: TGTGCCAGCAGTCCTACCTCGGGAGAAATCAGCCACGAGCAGTACTTC
CDR3aa: CASSPTSGEISHEQYF

j_gene: TRBJ1-6
v_gene: TRBV28
d_gene: TRBD1
abundance: few
CDR3nt: TGTGCCAGCATCCTCACAGGGGAGCCCAATTCACCCCTCCACTTT
CDR3aa: CASILTGEPNSPLHF

j_gene: TRBJ1-2
v_gene: TRBV5-1
d_gene: TRBD1
abundance: -
CDR3nt: TGCGCCAGCAGCCGGGACAGGGGGCGAGGAGTCTATGGCTACACCTTC
CDR3aa: CASSRDRGRGVYGYTF

j_gene: TRBJ2-3
v_gene: TRBV5-4
d_gene: -
abundance: -
CDR3nt: TGTGCCAGCAGCCCACCGGGACTCGATACAGATACGCAGTATTTT
CDR3aa: CASSPPGLDTDTQYF

j_gene: TRBJ2-5
v_gene: TRBV9
d_gene: TRBD2
abundance: -
CDR3nt: TGTGCCAGCAGCGTCGGGGCTGGCGGGAGGGCCGTCCGAGAGACCCAGTACTTC
CDR3aa: CASSVGAGGRAVRETQYF

j_gene: TRBJ1-5
v_gene: TRBV6-6
d_gene: TRBD1
abundance: -
CDR3nt: TGTGCCAGCAGTTCTCGTGACAGGGGGGATCAGCCCCAGCATTTT
CDR3aa: CASSSRDRGDQPQHF

j_gene: TRBJ2-7
v_gene: TRBV20-1
d_gene: -
abundance: -
CDR3nt: TGCAGTGCTCAAACGGGCTACGAGCAGTACTTC
CDR3aa: CSAQTGYEQYF

j_gene: TRBJ2-3
v_gene: TRBV11-1
d_gene: TRBD2
abundance: -
CDR3nt: TGTGCCAGCGCACTAGCGGGAACAGATACGCAGTATTTT
CDR3aa: CASALAGTDTQYF

j_gene: TRBJ1-6
v_gene: TRBV7-8
d_gene: -
abundance: -
CDR3nt: TGTGCCAGCAGCTTAACGGGGTACGATAATTCACCCCTCCACTTT
CDR3aa: CASSLTGYDNSPLHF

j_gene: TRBJ2-1
v_gene: TRBV5-4
d_gene: -
abundance: -
CDR3nt: TGTGCCAGCAGCTTGGTAGTTTCTGCGGAGCAGTTCTTC
CDR3aa: CASSLVVSAEQFF

j_gene: TRBJ2-7
v_gene: TRBV3-1/TRBV3-2
d_gene: -
abundance: -
CDR3nt: TGTGCCAGCAGCCAGGACTACTCCTACGAGCAGTACTTC
CDR3aa: CASSQDYSYEQYF

j_gene: TRBJ2-6
v_gene: TRBV9
d_gene: TRBD1
abundance: -
CDR3nt: TGTGCCAGCAGCGTTGACAGGGGGGCTGGGGCCAACGTCCTGACTTTC
CDR3aa: CASSVDRGAGANVLTF

j_gene: TRBJ1-5
v_gene: TRBV28
d_gene: -
abundance: -
CDR3nt: TGTGCCAGCAACCCTAGGGGTCATCAGCCCCAGCATTTT
CDR3aa: CASNPRGHQPQHF

j_gene: TRBJ1-5
v_gene: TRBV27
d_gene: -
abundance: few
CDR3nt: TGTGCCAGCACCAGTAGCTTTTGGGGCAATCAGCCCCAGCATTTT
CDR3aa: CASTSSFWGNQPQHF

j_gene: TRBJ1-1
v_gene: TRBV19
d_gene: TRBD1
abundance: -
CDR3nt: TGTGCCAGTAGTTCCCTGGACAGGGCCAGCACTGAAGCTTTCTTT
CDR3aa: CASSSLDRASTEAFF

j_gene: TRBJ2-2
v_gene: TRBV3-1/TRBV3-2
d_gene: -
abundance: -
CDR3nt: TGTGCCAGCAGCCAAGAAAGTGAAGTAGGGAAAATTACGAACACCGGGGAGCTGTTTTTT
CDR3aa: CASSQESEVGKITNTGELFF

j_gene: TRBJ2-7
v_gene: TRBV28
d_gene: -
abundance: -
CDR3nt: TGTGCCAGCCTCGGGAGCAATTCCGAGCAGTACTTC
CDR3aa: CASLGSNSEQYF

j_gene: TRBJ2-2
v_gene: TRBV24-1
d_gene: TRBD2
abundance: -
CDR3nt: TGTGCCACCAGTGATGATCTAGCGGCCCAGAGCGGGGAGCTGTTTTTT
CDR3aa: CATSDDLAAQSGELFF

j_gene: TRBJ2-1
v_gene: TRBV24-1
d_gene: -
abundance: -
CDR3nt: TGTGCCACCAGTGATTTGTACCACAATGAGCAGTTCTTC
CDR3aa: CATSDLYHNEQFF

j_gene: TRBJ1-4
v_gene: TRBV5-1
d_gene: TRBD1
abundance: -
CDR3nt: TGCGCCAGCAGCTTGGGGGCAGGGGGCACAACTAATGAAAAACTGTTTTTT
CDR3aa: CASSLGAGGTTNEKLFF

j_gene: TRBJ2-7
v_gene: TRBV5-6
d_gene: -
abundance: once
CDR3nt: TGTGCCAGCAGCGCGAGCTCCTACGAGCAGTACTTC
CDR3aa: CASSASSYEQYF

j_gene: TRBJ1-1
v_gene: TRBV28
d_gene: TRBD1
abundance: -
CDR3nt: TGTGCCAGCAGTCCACGACAGGGGGCTAGGACTGAAGCTTTCTTT
CDR3aa: CASSPRQGARTEAFF

j_gene: TRBJ1-5
v_gene: TRBV7-9
d_gene: -
abundance: -
CDR3nt: TGTGCCAGCACCCCGTTCCGGAGGGGCAATCAGCCCCAGCATTTT
CDR3aa: CASTPFRRGNQPQHF

j_gene: TRBJ2-7
v_gene: TRBV29-1
d_gene: -
abundance: once
CDR3nt: TGCAGCGTTGAAGGGGCGGGTTGGGGCGAGCAGTACTTC
CDR3aa: CSVEGAGWGEQYF

j_gene: TRBJ1-2
v_gene: TRBV5-4
d_gene: -
abundance: -
CDR3nt: TGTGCCAGCAGCTTGGGCGGTTTTCTTGGCTACACCTTC
CDR3aa: CASSLGGFLGYTF

j_gene: TRBJ2-3
v_gene: TRBV14
d_gene: -
abundance: -
CDR3nt: TGTGCCAGCAGCCAAGGGAGGCCGAGCACAGATACGCAGTATTTT
CDR3aa: CASSQGRPSTDTQYF

j_gene: TRBJ2-3
v_gene: TRBV7-3
d_gene: -
abundance: few
CDR3nt: TGTGCCAGCAGCCTCCGGGACTCTTACACAGATACGCAGTATTTT
CDR3aa: CASSLRDSYTDTQYF

j_gene: TRBJ2-3
v_gene: TRBV7-2
d_gene: TRBD2
abundance: -
CDR3nt: TGTGCCAGCAGCGTCGACCTTTGGCGGGGGGCCACAGATACGCAGTATTTT
CDR3aa: CASSVDLWRGATDTQYF

j_gene: TRBJ2-2
v_gene: TRBV7-9
d_gene: TRBD1
abundance: -
CDR3nt: TGTGCCAGCAGCGCCAGTAGGACAGGGAACACCGGGGAGCTGTTTTTT
CDR3aa: CASSASRTGNTGELFF

j_gene: TRBJ1-5
v_gene: TRBV28
d_gene: -
abundance: -
CDR3nt: TGTGCCAGCAGTCTCACCCGCAATCAGCCCCAGCATTTT
CDR3aa: CASSLTRNQPQHF

j_gene: TRBJ2-5
v_gene: TRBV6-5
d_gene: TRBD2
abundance: -
CDR3nt: TGTGCCAGCAGTTTGATGACTAGCTCAGAGACCCAGTACTTC
CDR3aa: CASSLMTSSETQYF

j_gene: TRBJ2-1
v_gene: TRBV28
d_gene: TRBD2
abundance: -
CDR3nt: TGTGCCAGCAGTTCCCTTAGCGGGAGGGAGAACAATGAGCAGTTCTTC
CDR3aa: CASSSLSGRENNEQFF

j_gene: TRBJ2-7
v_gene: TRBV11-1
d_gene: TRBD2
abundance: -
CDR3nt: TGTGCCAGCAGCTTGGCAGGACTAGCGGGATCCTACGAGCAGTACTTC
CDR3aa: CASSLAGLAGSYEQYF

j_gene: TRBJ1-2
v_gene: TRBV29-1
d_gene: TRBD1
abundance: -
CDR3nt: TGCAGCGTCCGGGACAGGGGCCCCCCTGGCGGCTACACCTTC
CDR3aa: CSVRDRGPPGGYTF

j_gene: TRBJ1-2
v_gene: TRBV2
d_gene: -
abundance: -
CDR3nt: TGTGCCTGCCAACAGGGAATCCATGGCTACACCTTC
CDR3aa: CACQQGIHGYTF

j_gene: TRBJ2-2
v_gene: TRBV3-1/TRBV3-2
d_gene: -
abundance: -
CDR3nt: -
CDR3aa: CASSLLQGTPGSCFF

j_gene: TRBJ1-4
v_gene: TRBV28
d_gene: TRBD1
abundance: -
CDR3nt: TGTGCCAGCAGTTTAGGGGACAGTTCTAATGAAAAACTGTTTTTT
CDR3aa: CASSLGDSSNEKLFF

j_gene: TRBJ1-2
v_gene: TRBV6-1
d_gene: TRBD1
abundance: -
CDR3nt: TGTGCCAGCAGTGATCGGACAGGGCACAACTATGGCTACACCTTC
CDR3aa: CASSDRTGHNYGYTF